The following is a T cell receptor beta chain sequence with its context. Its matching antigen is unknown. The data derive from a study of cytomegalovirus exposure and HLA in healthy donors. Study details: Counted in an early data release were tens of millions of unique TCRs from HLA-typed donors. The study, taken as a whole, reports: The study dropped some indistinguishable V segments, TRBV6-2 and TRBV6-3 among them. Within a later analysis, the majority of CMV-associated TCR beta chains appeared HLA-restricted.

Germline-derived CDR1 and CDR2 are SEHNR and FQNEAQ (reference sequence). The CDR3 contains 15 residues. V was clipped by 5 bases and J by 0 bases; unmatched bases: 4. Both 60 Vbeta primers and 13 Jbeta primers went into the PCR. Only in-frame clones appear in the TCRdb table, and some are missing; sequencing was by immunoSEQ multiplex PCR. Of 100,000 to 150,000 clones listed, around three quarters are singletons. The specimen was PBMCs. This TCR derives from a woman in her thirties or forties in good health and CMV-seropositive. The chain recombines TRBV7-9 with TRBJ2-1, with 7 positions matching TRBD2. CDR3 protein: CASSLSGTSYNEQFF. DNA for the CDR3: TGTGCCAGCAGCCTAAGCGGGACCTCCTACAATGAGCAGTTCTTC.